One TCR beta chain is described in this entry. Its antigen is as yet unknown. Germline V gene lookup returns CDR1 SGHNT and CDR2 YYREEE (reference sequence). CDR3 length equals 16 residues. V dropped 4 bases and J dropped 0 bases, with 17 bases sitting between them. The data were taken from a study of cytomegalovirus exposure and HLA in healthy donors. Broader study findings: Most TCR sequences were uncommon, yet certain public TCRs appeared in many donors. Apart from CMV serostatus, no immune exposure information was available.

The PCR made use of 60 Vbeta and 13 Jbeta primers. The data were produced by immunoSEQ multiplex PCR, yet TCRdb's version contains in-frame clones alone and is incomplete. The sample includes 130,000 to 150,000 clones, roughly three quarters of them seen just once. Sequenced sample: PBMCs. The chain employs TRBV5-4 and TRBJ2-7, with TRBD1 as a possible D gene (6 bases). The clonotype comes from a man in his late teens or twenties in good health and CMV-seronegative. CDR3 sequence reads: CASSPTGRRTSYEQYF. As DNA, the CDR3 is TGTGCCAGCAGCCCAACAGGGAGAAGAACCTCCTACGAGCAGTACTTC.